Presented here are 25 T cell receptor beta chains from one specimen sequenced in a study of regulatory T cells in long-lasting Graves disease. Arm-PCR of CDR3 regions and iRepertoire HTBI primers were the basis on which TCR beta libraries were built. TCRdb fed the multiplex PCR reads into MiXCR, producing one record per CDR3 protein. The sample comprises more than 450,000 distinct CDR3 sequences, around 12% of which are singletons, and roughly 8.9% rests with the top ten. The time point: newly diagnosed GD, antithyroid drugs for less than 3 months. The TCR library was made from RNA that had been extracted from PBMCs in TRIzol. The same data also contributed to another study, on T cells in Graves' hyperthyroidism and ophthalmopathy.

Sequences were derived from peripheral blood mononuclear cells (PBMCs), sampled at new diagnosis, from a patient treated with antithyroid drugs. The origin of the receptors is a woman in her twenties or thirties with Graves disease.

This clonotype was seen repeatedly, ten times or more. The chain has TRBV11-2 and TRBJ2-7; 11 bases are a match to TRBD2. Looked up from germline, CDR1 is SGHAT and CDR2 is FQNNGV. The CDR3 has 17 amino acids. Unmatched junction bases numbered 17, after V lost 4 bases and J lost 9 bases. The CDR3 protein is CASSSGGTSGVTDRQYF. The CDR3 nucleotides are TGTGCCAGCAGCTCGGGGGGGACTAGCGGAGTAACAGACAGGCAGTACTTC.

In this sample, this clonotype turned up a few times. A much larger clone sits a single nucleotide away, making a read error possible. The V call is TRBV11-1, the J call TRBJ2-1; 11 nucleotides agree with TRBD2. This CDR3 contains 15 residues. With V trimmed by 5 bases and J by 9 bases, 9 bases remained unmatched. The germline CDR1 and CDR2 sequences are SGHAT and FQDESV (reference sequence). CDR3 amino acids: CASSLGLAEGGEQFF. CDR3 nucleotides: TGTGCCAGCAGCCTGGGACTAGCGGAGGGGGGTGAGCAGTTCTTC. Full variable domain (remainder filled in from reference TRBV11-1 and TRBJ2-1): EAEVAQSPRYKITEKSQAVAFWCDPISGHATLYWYRQILGQGPELLVQFQDESVVDDSQLPKDRFSAERLKGVDSTLKIQPAELGDSAMYLCASSLGLAEGGEQFFGPGTRLTVL.

This clonotype was recorded at least ten times. This chain joins TRBV6-1 and TRBJ2-4; possible D gene TRBD1, 5 bases. The CDR3 consists of 12 residues. With 3 bases removed from V and 6 bases from J, the gap between germline ends came to 6 bases. Germline assignment: CDR1 MNHNS and CDR2 SASEGT. CDR3 in amino acids: CASSDRVNIQYF. CDR3 nucleotides: TGTGCCAGCAGTGACAGGGTAAACATTCAGTACTTC.

This clonotype was recorded many times. The chain employs TRBV18 and TRBJ1-5; no clear D gene. The V end was cut by 6 bases, the J end by 4 bases, with 10 bases between. This CDR3 region has 13 residues. Per germline, CDR1 KGHSH and CDR2 LQKENI. Here the CDR3 DNA reads TGTGCCAGCTCTCAATCTGAAAATCAGCCCCAGCATTTT. It translates to CASSQSENQPQHF.

This clonotype was observed once. A much larger clone lies one base from this, so it may be a read error. V usage is TRBV3-1 and J usage is TRBJ1-1; no clear D. The CDR3 sequence is 15 residues long. V lost 1 base to trimming and J lost 3 bases, with 12 bases between them. The germline gives CDR1 LGHDT, CDR2 YNNKEL (reference sequence). CDR3 sequence (DNA): TGTGCCAGCAGCCAAGCCGGTAGCCCGGACACTGAAGCTTTCTTT. It translates to CASSQAGSPDTEAFF.

The chain combines TRBV20-1 with TRBJ1-2, with a weak D call TRBD1 (6 bases). The CDR3 has 13 residues. V shed 3 bases and J shed 4 bases, with 12 bases lying between them. CDR1 DFQATT and CDR2 SNEGSKA come from the germline V gene (reference sequence). CDR3 sequence (DNA): TGCAGTGCTAGCGGGGGGCTCAGCTATGGCTACACCTTC. It encodes CSASGGLSYGYTF.

This clonotype was recorded at least ten times. This chain links TRBV10-3 with TRBJ1-1; D gene uncertain. The CDR3 runs 13 residues. Trimming stripped 2 bases from V and 3 bases from J, with 7 bases between. Germline CDR1 reads ENHRY; CDR2 reads SYGVKD. The CDR3 DNA sequence: TGTGCCATCAGTGAGAGGTGGGACACTGAAGCTTTCTTT. This translates into CAISERWDTEAFF.

This clonotype appeared many times. The genes are TRBV7-2 and TRBJ2-5; TRBD2 matches 13 bases. This CDR3 comprises 17 residues. Trimming at V came to 3 bases and at J to 5 bases, leaving 9 bases not matched to a gene. Germline loops: CDR1 SGHTA, CDR2 FQGNSA. CDR3 sequence (DNA): TGTGCCAGCAGCTTGGGGGGACTAGCGGGACGACGTGAGACCCAGTACTTC. Translated, it gives CASSLGGLAGRRETQYF.

The sample holds many counts of this clonotype. V and J are TRBV10-3 and TRBJ2-3; TRBD2 matches at 8 bases. V shed 10 bases and J 6 bases; nucleotides not matched to a gene: 12. CDR1 and CDR2 (germline): ENHRY, SYGVKD. There are 14 residues in the CDR3. CDR3 amino acids: CAKSTSGPRDTQYF. The CDR3 DNA follows: TGTGCCAAGTCTACTAGCGGTCCGCGGGATACGCAGTATTTT.

This chain links TRBV20-1 with TRBJ2-1; tentatively, D is TRBD2 (5 bases). CDR1 and CDR2 from the germline V gene are DFQATT and SNEGSKA (reference sequence). This CDR3 is 12 amino acids long. V was shortened by 3 bases and J by 8 bases, with 11 bases between the two germline ends. The CDR3: CSARGSGDEQFF. Written as DNA, the CDR3 is TGCAGTGCTAGGGGGTCCGGGGATGAGCAGTTCTTC.

This clonotype was picked up a small number of times. The chain links TRBV27 to TRBJ2-3; D is undetermined. Per the germline V gene, CDR1 is MNHEY and CDR2 is SMNVEV (reference sequence). The CDR3 loop spans 14 amino acids. Trimming removed 6 bases from V and 3 bases from J, with 13 bases in between. CDR3 sequence reads: CASSFVHSTDTQYF. CDR3 coding DNA: TGTGCCAGCAGCTTCGTACACTCGACAGATACGCAGTATTTT.

The rearrangement links TRBV7-3 to TRBJ1-6; D unclear. V was cut by 5 bases and J by 6 bases, with 14 bases left in between. The CDR3 covers 15 residues. Germline values: CDR1 SGHTA, CDR2 FQGTGA. As DNA, the CDR3 is TGTGCCAGCAGCCCCAACGGCAGGTTTAATTCACCCCTCCACTTT. Translated: CASSPNGRFNSPLHF. Full variable domain (outside the CDR3, taken from reference TRBV7-3 and TRBJ1-6): GAGVSQTPSNKVTEKGKYVELRCDPISGHTALYWYRQSLGQGPEFLIYFQGTGAADDSGLPNDRFFAVRPEGSVSTLKIQRTERGDSAVYLCASSPNGRFNSPLHFGNGTRLTVT.

This clonotype showed up many times. V is TRBV2 and J is TRBJ2-7, with 9 nucleotides matching TRBD1. In germline, CDR1 is SNHLY, CDR2 FYNNEI. The CDR3 loop spans 14 amino acids. The V gene end was trimmed by 5 bases and the J gene end by 2 bases; junction bases not matched to a gene: 4. The DNA of the CDR3 is TGTGCCAGCAGTTTCGGACAGGGGACCTACGAGCAGTACTTC. Translated, it gives CASSFGQGTYEQYF.

This clonotype occurred a few times. The CDR3 region is CASSQVPRGLNEQFF. CDR3 nucleotide sequence: TGTGCCAGCAGCCAAGTGCCCAGGGGTTTGAATGAGCAGTTCTTC. V gene TRBV3-1 combines with J gene TRBJ2-1, with a possible D match to TRBD1 (6 bases). V was cut by 1 base and J by 7 bases, with 14 bases left in between. Looked up from germline, CDR1 is LGHDT and CDR2 is YNNKEL (reference sequence). The CDR3 spans 15 residues.

This clonotype was seen only once. This rearrangement joins TRBV20-1 to TRBJ2-7, with 7 nucleotides matching TRBD2. Germline CDR1 reads DFQATT; CDR2 reads SNEGSKA (reference sequence). J was trimmed by 1 base and V by 5 bases; bases with no gene match: 11. This CDR3 comprises 15 residues. This CDR3 is CSAVSGNRISYEQYF. The CDR3 DNA follows: TGCAGTGCTGTGAGCGGGAATCGTATTTCCTACGAGCAGTACTTC.

In this sample, this clonotype turned up many times. This chain connects TRBV3-1 to TRBJ2-2, with D possibly matching TRBD2 (6 bases). The CDR3 sequence is 17 residues long. The germline V and J ends were trimmed by 2 bases and 3 bases, with 16 bases remaining between them. From germline, CDR1 is LGHDT and CDR2 YNNKEL (reference sequence). CDR3 nucleotides: TGTGCCAGCAGCCAAACATCGTGGCGGGAATACACCGGGGAGCTGTTTTTT. Encoded protein: CASSQTSWREYTGELFF.

This clonotype has more than one count but fewer than ten. The gene calls are TRBV19 and TRBJ2-7, with a tentative D call TRBD2 (6 bases). The CDR3 is 16 amino acids. V lost 3 bases and J 2 bases, leaving 17 bases between the germline ends. Per the germline V gene, CDR1 is LNHDA and CDR2 is SQIVND (reference sequence). CDR3 residues: CASSIDRDLIPYEQYF. In DNA form, the CDR3 reads TGTGCCAGTAGTATTGACCGGGACTTGATACCCTACGAGCAGTACTTC.

This chain uses TRBV12-3 or TRBV12-4 with TRBJ1-2; D is perhaps TRBD1 (6 bases). This CDR3 has 17 amino acids. Trimming took 2 bases from V and 4 from J, leaving 20 bases between them. The CDR3 DNA follows: TGTGCCAGCAGTTTAATCAGGGGAGGGGGTCGGGGCTATGGCTACACCTTC. This gives the protein CASSLIRGGGRGYGYTF.

This clonotype was recorded many times. The chain uses TRBV20-1 and TRBJ2-4; a possible D gene is TRBD1 (7 bases). The CDR3 consists of 16 residues. With 2 bases removed from V and 3 bases from J, the gap between germline ends came to 17 bases. Germline-derived CDR1 and CDR2 are DFQATT and SNEGSKA (reference sequence). In nucleotides, the CDR3 is TGCAGTGCTAGAAACTGGAGGGGGCTGGTCAAAAACATTCAGTACTTC. Encoded protein: CSARNWRGLVKNIQYF.

V is TRBV11-2 and J is TRBJ1-3; D unresolved. This CDR3 spans 14 amino acids. V lost 3 bases and J lost 4, with 10 bases in between. Germline V gives CDR1 SGHAT, CDR2 FQNNGV. CDR3 sequence reads: CASSFKGTGNTIYF. The DNA for the CDR3 is TGTGCCAGCAGCTTTAAGGGTACCGGAAACACCATATATTTT.

The genes are TRBV27 and TRBJ2-2; tentatively, D is TRBD1 (5 bases). Germline V gene lookup returns CDR1 MNHEY and CDR2 SMNVEV (reference sequence). This CDR3 is built from 15 residues. V gave up 6 bases and J gave up 4 bases, with 15 bases separating them. The CDR3 reads CASSRATASTGELFF. The CDR3 DNA reads as TGTGCCAGCAGCCGAGCGACAGCTTCCACCGGGGAGCTGTTTTTT.

This clonotype was recorded a few times. V gene TRBV6-1 combines with J gene TRBJ2-5, with a possible D match to TRBD1 (7 bases). Judging by the DNA end, TRBJ2-1 fits better; the J call may be wrong. The germline CDR1 and CDR2 sequences are MNHNS and SASEGT. CDR3 length: 15 amino acids. CDR3 sequence: CASSTGGDRRNEQFF. CDR3 in DNA: TGTGCCAGCAGTACGGGCGGGGACAGAAGAAATGAGCAGTTCTTC.

This clonotype was detected many times. The chain is built from TRBV10-3 and TRBJ1-1; D ambiguous. Between the trimmed V and J ends, which lost 8 bases and 7 bases, there was a span of 26 bases. The germline V gene encodes CDR1 ENHRY and CDR2 SYGVKD. The CDR3 totals 16 residues. CDR3 in amino acids: CAIGPGDRVMRHEAFF. CDR3 bases: TGTGCCATCGGGCCGGGAGATAGAGTGATGAGGCATGAAGCTTTCTTT.

This chain links TRBV20-1 with TRBJ2-1; 8 bases map to TRBD2. Germline trimming cut 2 bases from V and 2 bases from J; bases unmatched to any gene: 20. The CDR3 is 20 residues long. The germline CDR1 and CDR2 sequences are DFQATT and SNEGSKA (reference sequence). CDR3 sequence reads: CSARPYRGTSPTAAYNEQFF. In nucleotides, the CDR3 is TGCAGTGCTAGACCCTACCGCGGGACTAGTCCGACCGCTGCCTACAATGAGCAGTTCTTC.

This clonotype came up many times. The V gene is TRBV28, the J gene TRBJ2-5; the D gene is possibly TRBD1 (5 bases). Germline CDR1 is MDHEN and CDR2 is SYDVKM. Deletions cut 3 bases from V and 7 bases from J, with 12 bases between. This CDR3 region has 13 residues. CDR3 sequence: CASSLPGLGTQYF. In DNA form, the CDR3 reads TGTGCCAGCAGTTTGCCAGGGTTGGGGACCCAGTACTTC.